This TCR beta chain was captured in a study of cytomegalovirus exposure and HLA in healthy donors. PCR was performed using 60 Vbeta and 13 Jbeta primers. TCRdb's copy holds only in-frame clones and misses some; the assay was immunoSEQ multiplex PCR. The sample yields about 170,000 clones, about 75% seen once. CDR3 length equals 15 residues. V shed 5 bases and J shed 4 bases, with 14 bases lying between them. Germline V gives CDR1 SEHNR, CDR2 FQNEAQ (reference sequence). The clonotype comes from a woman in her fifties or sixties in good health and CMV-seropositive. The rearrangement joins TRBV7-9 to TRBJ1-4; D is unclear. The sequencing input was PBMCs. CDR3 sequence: CASSPHSSLNEKLFF. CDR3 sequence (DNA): TGTGCCAGCAGCCCACACAGCTCACTTAATGAAAAACTGTTTTTT.